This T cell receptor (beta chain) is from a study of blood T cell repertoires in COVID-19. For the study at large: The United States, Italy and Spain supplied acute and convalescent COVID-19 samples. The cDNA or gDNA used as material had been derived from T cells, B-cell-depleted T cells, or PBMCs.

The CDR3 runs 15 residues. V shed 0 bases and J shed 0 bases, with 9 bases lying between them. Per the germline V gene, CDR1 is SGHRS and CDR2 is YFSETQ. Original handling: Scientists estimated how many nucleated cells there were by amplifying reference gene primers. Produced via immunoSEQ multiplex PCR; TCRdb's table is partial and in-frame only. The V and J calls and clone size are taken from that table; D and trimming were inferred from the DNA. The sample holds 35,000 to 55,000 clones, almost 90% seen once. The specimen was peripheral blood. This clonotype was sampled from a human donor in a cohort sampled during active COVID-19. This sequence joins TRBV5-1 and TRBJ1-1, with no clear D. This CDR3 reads CASSLAGGLNTEAFF. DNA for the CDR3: TGCGCCAGCAGCTTGGCTGGAGGGTTGAACACTGAAGCTTTCTTT. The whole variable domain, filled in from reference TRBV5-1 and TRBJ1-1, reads KAGVTQTPRYLIKTRGQQVTLSCSPISGHRSVSWYQQTPGQGLQFLFEYFSETQRNKGNFPGRFSGRQFSNSRSEMNVSTLELGDSALYLCASSLAGGLNTEAFFGQGTRLTVV.